This T cell receptor (beta chain) derives from a study of cytomegalovirus exposure and HLA in healthy donors (dated by TCRdb to 2016 to 2017). Turning to the overall study: An earlier analysis of some 600 of the donors reported around 280 Gb of sequence data and around 100 million unique TCR beta sequences obtained from roughly 180 million T cells. An early release covering just under 650 HLA-typed donors comprised about 300 gigabases of sequencing data and roughly 86 million unique TCR sequences. Of the 398 genotyped donors, 81% were placed in the genetic ancestry cluster associated with self-reported Caucasian donors. The study aimed to test whether cataloging public T cell receptors could reveal signatures of past pathogen exposure. The T cell repertoires of about 700 subjects were profiled by immunosequencing and related to cytomegalovirus serostatus. Besides the first cohort of hundreds of subjects, a separate validation cohort made up of 120 different subjects was used. To predict cytomegalovirus infection status, the study brought together high-throughput TCR immunosequencing, statistical association of individual TCRs with disease status, and machine learning. To study patterns of TCR occurrence, a later analysis re-analyzed previously published TCR beta repertoires from 550 to 800 donors and added high-resolution HLA genotyping. In the later analysis, no new phenotypic data were used to find candidate immune exposures; instead, reliance was placed on TCR beta sequences and their occurrence across donors. To decide whether each TCR beta V gene segment behaved as functional or pseudogenic, an earlier analysis of 587 of the donors relied on high-throughput TCR beta sequencing. Donor age, sex, ethnicity and CMV serostatus were compiled alongside the repertoire data. A later genetic analysis used genome-wide SNP genotypes for about 65% of the 666 donors, treating that subset as a discovery cohort. All discovery cohort repertoires had been generated on a single sequencing platform. Class I and class II HLA loci were covered by the typing at four-digit resolution. The number of donors typed differed by locus, with about 620-630 for A, B, C, DRB1 and DQB1, roughly 520 for DQA1, over 600 for DPA1, and approximately 470 for DPB1. Because of strong linkage in the cohort, a handful of DR-DQ haplotypes were treated as single units for association and clustering. Across approximately 400 genotyped donors of the cohort, an average of about 240,000 unique TCR beta nucleotide sequences per donor were sequenced, and roughly 20% of those sequences were non-productive.

The germline V gene encodes CDR1 MNHNS and CDR2 SASEGT. The germline ends are 8 bases apart after V is trimmed by 1 base and J by 2 bases. Its CDR3 holds 14 amino acids, cysteine through phenylalanine. The DNA shown is the 42-base CDR3, in frame from base 1. The cohort was made up of around 720 healthy bone marrow donors. At the time of sampling, all cohort members were nominally healthy, though unrecorded immune exposures were likely present. The donor tested CMV seropositive and was one of the 289 seropositive cohort members. Each donor provided a peripheral blood sample, and peripheral blood mononuclear cells were used for TCR beta sequencing. The Qiagen DNeasy Blood Extraction Kit was used to extract genomic DNA from the blood cell samples. Summary of the overall study and its limitations: In a later analysis, HLA-associated TCR beta chains were found to be more clonally expanded and to have lower generation probabilities than equally common non-associated chains. A further reported finding was that TCR beta sequences accurately predicted the HLA-A and HLA-B alleles for most subjects in the first cohort. While some public TCRs were present in many individuals, most TCR sequences turned up only very rarely across donors. In a later analysis, TCR association rates were found to vary across HLA loci, with the most associated TCRs seen for DRB1 alleles and the fewest for HLA-C alleles. Strong co-occurrence of HLA alleles, especially DR and DQ, made assigning TCR associations to individual alleles difficult. Correlated functional status among segregating V segments might be attributable to linkage disequilibrium, but an unknown experimental factor could not be ruled out. The cohort was sequenced for TCR beta chains only, and without alpha or paired-chain data the features that could be detected were limited. Cytomegalovirus status was reported to be diagnosed by the classifier with high specificity and sensitivity in both the original and validation cohorts. In vitro tests confirmed that a few of the cytomegalovirus-associated TCR beta chains recognize cytomegalovirus antigens. V-gene and J-gene trimming of TCR beta chains was associated with a missense DCLRE1C variant in a later genetic analysis, and the association was replicated in an independent cohort. The presence/absence analyses assumed that sequencing depth was roughly uniform across donors, and that assumption may not be true. The study listed around 160 TCR beta chains as associated with cytomegalovirus. Because counts were too low, some 17 rarely observed V segments, including chromosome 9 orphons, were left out of the earlier analysis of 587 of the donors. CMV serostatus was the only immune exposure information available for the cohort. Broadly in line with IMGT annotations, most TCR beta V segments showed up in productive rearrangements about 87% or about 30% of the time in an earlier analysis of around 550 of the donors. A later genetic analysis reported fewer N-insertions in productive TCRs among donors in an Asian-associated ancestry cluster than the approximately 700-donor mean. According to a later analysis, most CMV-associated TCR beta chains appeared to be HLA-restricted, and the HLA associations seemed to be driven largely by CMV exposure. At a false discovery rate of 0.05, a later analysis linked under 20,000 TCR beta sequences to specific HLA alleles. Some IMGT-functional V segments, including TRBV6-2 and TRBV6-3, could not be told apart with the 87-base-pair reads, so those segments were excluded. The authors suggested that the approach could potentially be extended to other disease states and immunological phenotypes. According to a later analysis, parvovirus B19, influenza, CMV and Epstein-Barr virus appeared linked to several top co-occurrence clusters. HLA typing was unavailable for some donors at each locus, so association tests used only the typed subset. The sequencing pipeline was judged likely to have produced a cluster of highly shared sequence variants as a technical artifact.

The library was obtained by the immunoSEQ multiplex PCR assay. For the multiplex PCR, a mixture combining 60 forward primers for TCR Vbeta segments and 13 reverse primers for TCR Jbeta segments was used. The CDR3 region of rearranged TCR beta genes was amplified from genomic DNA by a multiplex PCR assay. Amplified TCR beta libraries were sequenced as 87-base-pair reads on the Illumina HiSeq System. On the authors' methods: In a later analysis, 80 million or so unique TCR beta chains were counted across the roughly 670 repertoires, and approximately 11 million of these chains were shared by at least two donors. Raw reads were error-corrected and collapsed into unique sequences with a nearest-neighbor algorithm that merged closely related sequences to remove PCR and sequencing errors. Alignment of CDR3 sequences to IMGT reference sequences was used to assign V, D and J gene segments. For a sequence to be retained, a match of at least six nucleotides to both a V gene segment and a J gene segment was required. A rearrangement was called productive if the CDR3 had no stop codons and remained in frame with V and J, and every other rearrangement was called non-productive. Following IMGT convention, CDR3 was defined as the stretch from the second conserved V-encoded cysteine up to the conserved J-encoded phenylalanine. Sequences without an unambiguous match to a single V gene segment were excluded from the earlier analysis of several hundred of the donors. In an earlier analysis of some 590 of the donors, a V segment was called functional when productive rearrangements were above 56.7%, and segregating when the standard deviation between donors exceeded 5%. A statistical classification framework was built for diagnosing cytomegalovirus status from the catalog of TCR beta chain sequences. In a later analysis, TCR nucleotide sequences were compared against IMGT/GENE-DB human TR gene sequences so that V and J genes could be assigned. Using the TCRdist pipeline, a later analysis assigned CDR3 sequences along with most-parsimonious VDJ recombination scenarios. In a later analysis, each TCR beta chain was defined by its CDR3 amino acid sequence together with its V-gene family, and reads lacking a unique V-gene family were excluded. A later analysis removed roughly 590 highly shared, low-generation-probability nucleotide sequences to deal with suspected cross-contamination and a sequencing artifact. A later analysis calculated a clonal expansion index for each public chain from normalized within-repertoire ranks of inferred template counts. Generation probabilities in a later analysis came from a VDJ recombination model fitted to out-of-frame rearrangements, and those results were checked against IGoR. Hypergeometric tests were used in a later analysis to score TCR-TCR, TCR-HLA and TCR-CMV co-occurrence, with a repertoire-size bias correction applied to the TCR pairs. False discovery rates were estimated in a later analysis by permuting HLA or CMV assignments 20 times. A later analysis grouped co-occurring TCRs with DBSCAN, adding TCRdist sequence similarity when clustering within HLA-allele-positive subsets. Co-occurrence clustering excluded repertoires with fewer than 30,000 or more than 120,000 public chains, plus five with anomalous nucleotide sharing. The clones in this table, taken by TCRdb from immuneACCESS, are in-frame only. Not every clone is retained; where verified, under half of the shortfall comes from an unresolved V gene, and the cause of the rest is unknown. V, J and clone size were drawn from that table, and D and trimming were deduced from the DNA. In this sample the table shows over 150,000 clones, about four fifths of which occur a single time. Around 7.2% of the sample is held by the ten biggest clonotypes.

In the case of this clone: The clone's antigen remains unknown. No qualities accompany the bases; no much larger clone lies one base away.

Sequencing input: PBMCs. The source of this sequence is a man aged 25-45 years in good health and CMV-seropositive. The chain couples TRBV6-1 to TRBJ1-2, with a weak D call of TRBD1 (6 bases match). The CDR3 has the sequence CASSEGGTNYGYTF. The sequenced DNA is TGTGCCAGCAGTGAAGGGGGGACAAACTATGGCTACACCTTC.